This section outlines one TCR beta chain sequence together with its context. Its antigen is unknown. This CDR3 is built from 19 residues. Germline V gives CDR1 LGHDT, CDR2 YNNKEL (reference sequence). With a J-beta primer mix and a sample-barcoded 5' primer, a second PCR ran 7 to 11 cycles. TCRdb analysed the 5' RACE reads with MiXCR anew, one entry per CDR3 protein. This sample has some 1,000,000 distinct CDR3 sequences, with about 25% found just once. The data originate from a study of blood T cells in healthy people across ages. Study conclusions and caveats: Because donor CMV status was unknown, expanded clonotype changes were possibly confounded.

Separately, the same data were catalogued under a study of T cells of mothers and their children.

The rearrangement joins TRBV3-1 to TRBJ2-5, with D uncertain. The end of the DNA is better explained by TRBJ2-7, so the J call may be wrong. The clonotype was recovered from a girl aged 2-10 years in good health. The sample comprised blood. CDR3 residues: CASSQDHPSGGLVIYEQYF. Written as DNA, the CDR3 is TGTGCCAGCAGCCAAGATCACCCCTCAGGCGGCCTGGTTATCTACGAGCAGTACTTC.